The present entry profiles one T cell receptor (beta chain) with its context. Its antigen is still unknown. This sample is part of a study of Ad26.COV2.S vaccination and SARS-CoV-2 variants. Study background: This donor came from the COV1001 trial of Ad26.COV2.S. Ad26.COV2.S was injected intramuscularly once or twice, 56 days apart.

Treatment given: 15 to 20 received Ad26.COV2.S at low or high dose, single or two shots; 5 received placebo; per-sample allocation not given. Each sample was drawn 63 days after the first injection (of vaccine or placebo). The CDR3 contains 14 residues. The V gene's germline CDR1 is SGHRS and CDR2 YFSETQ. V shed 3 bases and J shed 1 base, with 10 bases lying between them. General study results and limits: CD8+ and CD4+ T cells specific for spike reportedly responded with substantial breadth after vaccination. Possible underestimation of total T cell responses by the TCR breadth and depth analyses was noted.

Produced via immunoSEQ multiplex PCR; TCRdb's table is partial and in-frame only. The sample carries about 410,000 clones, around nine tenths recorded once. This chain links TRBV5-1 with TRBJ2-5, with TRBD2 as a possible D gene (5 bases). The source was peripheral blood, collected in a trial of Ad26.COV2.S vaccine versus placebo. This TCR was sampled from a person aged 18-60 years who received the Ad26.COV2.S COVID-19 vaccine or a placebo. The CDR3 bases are TGCGCCAGCAGCTCACCGGGAACCCAAGAGACCCAGTACTTC. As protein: CASSSPGTQETQYF.